This TCR beta chain originates from a study of T cell changes during pregnancy in multiple sclerosis. Some clones are missing from TCRdb's copy, which holds only in-frame ones; the method was immunoSEQ multiplex PCR. The table has about 38,000 clones, about nine tenths seen once; the top ten hold about 6.3%. In this sample, this clone turned up a few times. The CDR3 has 15 residues. CDR1 is MNHNS, CDR2 SASEGT, per germline. The germline V and J ends were trimmed by 6 bases and 1 base, with 14 bases remaining between them. The starting material was CD8+ T cells from peripheral blood mononuclear cells, obtained in the second trimester of pregnancy. The rearrangement uses TRBV6-1 and TRBJ2-3, with D possibly matching TRBD1 (6 bases). The receptor was isolated from a female donor with multiple sclerosis, enrolled in a pregnancy study. CDR3 in amino acids: CASSIATGGTDTQYF. For the CDR3, the DNA is TGTGCCAGCAGCATCGCGACAGGTGGCACAGATACGCAGTATTTT.